This T cell receptor beta chain was observed in a study of identifying expanded T cells in peripheral blood. Findings of the study overall: Across healthy donors, higher total template counts meant significantly greater roughly 2-week count variance. About 1.2 clones differed between technical replicates, versus approximately 16 and 20 over time.

The CDR3 totals 14 residues. V was cut by 6 bases and J by 4 bases, with 14 bases left in between. CDR1 and CDR2 from the germline V gene are SNHLY and FYNNEI. The data were produced by immunoSEQ multiplex PCR, yet TCRdb's version contains in-frame clones alone and is incomplete. The sample shows approximately 81,000 clones, roughly 84% of them seen only once. No infections or other immune events were documented during collection. Comment on this clone: Its specificity is unknown.

The TCR originated in a person between 18 and 75 years old in good health. The sequenced sample consisted of blood. The rearrangement joins TRBV2 to TRBJ2-3; D is possibly TRBD1 (5 bases). CDR3: CASRGRTYADTQYF. The CDR3 coding sequence is TGTGCCAGCAGGGGGCGCACCTACGCAGATACGCAGTATTTT. Together with reference TRBV2 and TRBJ2-3, the CDR3 gives the full variable domain: EPEVTQTPSHQVTQMGQEVILRCVPISNHLYFYWYRQILGQKVEFLVSFYNNEISEKSEIFDDQFSVERPDGSNFTLKIRSTKLEDSAMYFCASRGRTYADTQYFGPGTRLTVL.